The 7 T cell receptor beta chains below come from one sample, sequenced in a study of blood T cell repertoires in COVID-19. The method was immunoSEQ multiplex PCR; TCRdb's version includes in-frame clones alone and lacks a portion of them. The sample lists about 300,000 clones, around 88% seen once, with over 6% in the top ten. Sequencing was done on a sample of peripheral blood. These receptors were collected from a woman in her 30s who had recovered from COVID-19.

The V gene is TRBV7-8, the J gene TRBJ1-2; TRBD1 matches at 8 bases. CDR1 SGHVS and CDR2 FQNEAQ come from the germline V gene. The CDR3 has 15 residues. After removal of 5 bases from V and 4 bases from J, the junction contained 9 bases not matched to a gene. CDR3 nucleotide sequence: TGTGCCAGCAGCCTACCGAGGACAGGGCCCTATGGCTACACCTTC. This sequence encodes CASSLPRTGPYGYTF.

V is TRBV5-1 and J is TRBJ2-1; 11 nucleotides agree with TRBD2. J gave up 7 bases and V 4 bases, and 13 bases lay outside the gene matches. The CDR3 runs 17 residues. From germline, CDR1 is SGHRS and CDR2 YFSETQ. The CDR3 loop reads CASSLTPTSGVANEQFF. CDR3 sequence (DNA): TGCGCCAGCAGCCTAACCCCGACTAGCGGGGTGGCGAATGAGCAGTTCTTC.

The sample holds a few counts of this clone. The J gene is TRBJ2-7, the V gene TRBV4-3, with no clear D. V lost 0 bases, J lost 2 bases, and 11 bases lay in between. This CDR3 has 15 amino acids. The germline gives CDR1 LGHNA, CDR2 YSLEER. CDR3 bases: TGCGCCAGCAGCCAAGAACCCCACAGAGCCTACGAGCAGTACTTC. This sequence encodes CASSQEPHRAYEQYF.

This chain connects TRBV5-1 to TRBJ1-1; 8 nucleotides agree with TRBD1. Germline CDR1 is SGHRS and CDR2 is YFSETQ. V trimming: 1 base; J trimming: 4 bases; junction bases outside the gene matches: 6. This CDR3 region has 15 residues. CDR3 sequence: CASSLRAGGATEAFF. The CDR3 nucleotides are TGCGCCAGCAGCTTGAGGGCAGGGGGCGCCACTGAAGCTTTCTTT.

The CDR3 coding sequence is TGTGCCAGCAGTTTAATGGGACTAGCTAGCACAGATACGCAGTATTTT. Protein sequence: CASSLMGLASTDTQYF. This rearrangement joins TRBV28 to TRBJ2-3, with 9 nucleotides matching TRBD2. Germline values: CDR1 MDHEN, CDR2 SYDVKM. With V trimmed by 2 bases and J by 0 bases, 3 bases remained unmatched. This CDR3 region has 16 residues.

The CDR3 region is CASTHRNPGTGFSGYTF. DNA for the CDR3: TGTGCCAGCACGCATAGAAACCCCGGGACAGGGTTTTCGGGCTACACCTTC. V is TRBV7-2 and J is TRBJ1-2, with 9 bases fitting TRBD1. CDR1 SGHTA and CDR2 FQGNSA come from the germline V gene. V dropped 7 bases and J dropped 8; count of bases not matched to a gene: 20. The CDR3 is 17 amino acids.

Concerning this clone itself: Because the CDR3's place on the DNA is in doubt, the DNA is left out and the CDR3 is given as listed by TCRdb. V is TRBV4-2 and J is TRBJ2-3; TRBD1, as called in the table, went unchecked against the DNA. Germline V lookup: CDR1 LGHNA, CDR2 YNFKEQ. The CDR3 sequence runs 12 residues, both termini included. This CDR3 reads CASSQVGQGAAF.